One and the same sample provided the 8 T cell receptor beta chains below, sequenced in a study of beta chain features in type 1 diabetes. Every bit of the isolated RNA underwent reverse transcription, so sequencing read expressed TCRB transcripts. The protocol was immunoSEQ multiplex PCR, while the TCRdb copy is restricted to in-frame clones and leaves out a portion. The table lists some 400,000 clones, roughly 15% of them singletons. The specimen sequenced was naive CD4+ T cells from blood. The receptors were gathered from a woman under 30 in good health.

The gene calls are TRBV18 and TRBJ2-7, with 10 positions matching TRBD1. CDR1 is KGHSH, CDR2 LQKENI, per germline. The CDR3 totals 16 residues. J gave up 5 bases and V 3 bases, and 10 bases lay outside the gene matches. The CDR3 nucleotides read TGTGCCAGCTCACCGGGGTCCGGGACAGGGGTCAACGAGCAGTACTTC. It translates to CASSPGSGTGVNEQYF.

This chain joins TRBV21-1 and TRBJ2-7; TRBD1 is the table's D call and was not checked against the DNA. TRBV21-1 has pseudogene status. The CDR3 covers 14 residues. The DNA of the CDR3 is TGTGCCAGCAGCAAGGGACACCCGCACTACGAGCAGTACTTC. Protein product: CASSKGHPHYEQYF.

This sequence joins TRBV18 and TRBJ2-7, with TRBD1 matching 10 bases. In germline, CDR1 is KGHSH, CDR2 LQKENI. The CDR3 spans 16 residues. The junction had 9 bases not matched to a gene; V was cut back by 5 bases and J by 2 bases. The CDR3 DNA reads TGTGCCAGCTCAGCGGTGGGGGACAGGGGCCCCTACGAGCAGTACTTC. Translated, it gives CASSAVGDRGPYEQYF.

The rearrangement joins TRBV29-1 to TRBJ2-3; possible D gene TRBD2, 6 bases. CDR3 length equals 14 residues. Trimming took 8 bases from V and 3 from J, leaving 18 bases between them. Germline CDR1 is SQVTM and CDR2 is ANQGSEA. CDR3: CSTLRRDGTDTQYF. As DNA, the CDR3 is TGCAGCACCTTGAGGCGGGACGGTACAGATACGCAGTATTTT.

The chain employs TRBV28 and TRBJ1-2, with 7 bases that match TRBD1. With V trimmed by 4 bases and J by 6 bases, 11 bases remained unmatched. The CDR3 is made up of 15 amino acids. Germline values: CDR1 MDHEN, CDR2 SYDVKM. CDR3 amino acids: CASSSPSTGLHGYTF. The CDR3 DNA reads as TGTGCCAGCAGTTCGCCCTCGACAGGGTTGCATGGCTACACCTTC.

The V and J genes are TRBV30 and TRBJ1-4, with D unclear. CDR3 length: 14 residues. Deletions cut 0 bases from V and 10 bases from J, with 15 bases between. Germline assignment: CDR1 GTSNPN and CDR2 SVGIG (reference sequence). The CDR3: CAWSVEVAIGKLFF. CDR3 in DNA: TGTGCCTGGAGTGTAGAGGTGGCGATTGGAAAACTGTTTTTT.

This clone has more than one count but fewer than ten. J is TRBJ1-1 and V is TRBV29-1; no reliable D call. Trimming removed 2 bases at V and 5 bases at J, with 3 bases between. The CDR3 spans 10 residues. The germline V gene encodes CDR1 SQVTM and CDR2 ANQGSEA. This chain's CDR3 is CSVEQTEAFF. DNA for the CDR3: TGCAGCGTTGAACAGACTGAAGCTTTCTTT.

V gene TRBV29-1 combines with J gene TRBJ2-2, with 7 bases lining up with TRBD1. The junction had 6 bases not matched to a gene; V was cut back by 5 bases and J by 0 bases. Germline lookup yields CDR1 SQVTM and CDR2 ANQGSEA. This CDR3 spans 15 amino acids. The CDR3 coding sequence is TGCAGCGTTCTAAGAGGGACAGCGAACACCGGGGAGCTGTTTTTT. Translation: CSVLRGTANTGELFF.